These 9 T cell receptor beta chains came from one sample sequenced in a study of molecular identifiers for immune sequencing clone quantification. Using its own MiXCR run on the PCR reads, TCRdb lists one record per CDR3 protein. Among approximately 630,000 distinct CDR3 sequences, 25% were seen once, and the ten largest hold 0.78%. Source material: naive CD8+ T cells from blood, with Jurkat cell RNA spiked in. Indicated subset: FACS-sorted CD8+CD4-CCR7+CD45RA+ naive T cells. Receptor source: a human donor in good health. Some libraries in this study had Jurkat cell RNA spiked in.

Comments on this clonotype: With a much larger clone just one base away, this may be a read error. It is likely a read error, because the conserved phenylalanine at the end of the CDR3 is missing. The chain uses TRBV11-2 and TRBJ2-3; D is possibly TRBD2 (5 bases). The germline V and J ends were trimmed by 1 base and 5 bases, with 13 bases remaining between them. Germline lookup yields CDR1 SGHAT and CDR2 FQNNGV. The CDR3 totals 15 residues. The CDR3 loop reads CASSLGGLAGDTQYS. The CDR3 bases are TGTGCCAGCAGCTTAGGCGGGCTAGCTGGAGATACGCAGTATTCT.

This clonotype was seen ten or more times. The V gene is TRBV7-2, the J gene TRBJ2-2; D is perhaps TRBD1 (7 bases). V was cut by 1 base and J by 3 bases, with 12 bases left in between. Germline values: CDR1 SGHTA, CDR2 FQGNSA. This CDR3 is 16 amino acids long. Here the CDR3 reads CASSLVPGGHTGELFF. CDR3 nucleotides: TGTGCCAGCAGCTTAGTTCCAGGGGGGCACACCGGGGAGCTGTTTTTT.

The rearrangement uses TRBV10-3 and TRBJ2-1; 9 nucleotides line up with TRBD2. The germline CDR1 and CDR2 sequences are ENHRY and SYGVKD. The J segment lost 8 bases and the V segment lost 6 bases, leaving 11 bases of the junction unmatched. The CDR3 length is 15 residues. CDR3 DNA sequence: TGTGCCATCAGCGGGACTAGCATGCTTAGGGATGAGCAGTTCTTC. It specifies CAISGTSMLRDEQFF.

The V call is TRBV27, the J call TRBJ1-6; D perhaps matches TRBD1 (5 bases). CDR1 is MNHEY, CDR2 SMNVEV, per germline (reference sequence). The CDR3 spans 15 residues. Deletions cut 7 bases from V and 2 bases from J, with 12 bases between. In DNA form, the CDR3 reads TGTGCCAGCACCGGGGGGGGTACCTATAATTCACCCCTCCACTTT. Its protein is CASTGGGTYNSPLHF.

The gene calls are TRBV24-1 and TRBJ2-1; D gene ambiguous. Germline CDR1 KGHDR, CDR2 SFDVKD. Trimming shortened V by 3 bases and J by 8 bases, and 16 bases separated the two germline ends. The CDR3 totals 15 residues. In nucleotides, the CDR3 is TGTGCCACCAGTGATCCGGGCTCCTTCCCCGATGAGCAGTTCTTC. It is translated as CATSDPGSFPDEQFF.

The chain carries TRBV18 and TRBJ2-5; perhaps TRBD1 as D (5 bases). CDR1 is KGHSH, CDR2 LQKENI, per germline. The CDR3 extends over 14 amino acids. Trimming cost V 4 bases and J 1 base, with 10 bases left between them. The CDR3 region has the DNA TGTGCCAGCTCACAGGACACAACCCAAGAGACCCAGTACTTC. This translates into CASSQDTTQETQYF.

About this clonotype itself: This clone may be a read error of a much larger clone one base away. This chain joins TRBV24-1 and TRBJ2-2, with D possibly being TRBD1 or TRBD2 (6 bases each). The CDR3 contains 13 residues. The germline gives CDR1 KGHDR, CDR2 SFDVKD. The CDR3 loop is CATSETGPGGLFF. The CDR3 coding sequence is TGTGCCACCAGTGAAACAGGGCCCGGGGGGCTGTTTTTT.

As for this clonotype: This may be a read error: a much more frequent sequence differs by one nucleotide. This chain connects TRBV29-1 to TRBJ2-1, with D uncertain. The germline gives CDR1 SQVTM, CDR2 ANQGSEA. V was shortened by 5 bases and J by 5 bases, with 22 bases between the two germline ends. The CDR3 covers 16 residues. CDR3 residues: CSVHKKGGPRDNEQFF. CDR3 DNA: TGCAGCGTTCACAAAAAAGGTGGTCCAAGGGACAATGAGCAGTTCTTC.

The sample holds many counts of this clonotype. The J gene is TRBJ2-3, the V gene TRBV7-2; no definite D call. The CDR3 is 16 amino acids. V gave up 1 base and J gave up 4 bases, with 15 bases separating them. Germline V gene lookup returns CDR1 SGHTA and CDR2 FQGNSA. The CDR3 DNA follows: TGTGCCAGCAGCTTAGAGGAGACCTATACCCCAGATACGCAGTATTTT. As protein: CASSLEETYTPDTQYF.